A single sample is the source of the 28 T cell receptor beta chains below, sequenced in a study of blood T cells in healthy people across ages. Through a sample-barcoded 5' primer and a J-beta primer mix, a second PCR was run for roughly 7 to 11 cycles. One entry per CDR3 protein, called by TCRdb with MiXCR from the 5' RACE reads. Among some 700,000 distinct CDR3 sequences listed, 22% were seen once. The sequencing input was blood. The receptors here all came from a man between 65 and 85 years old in good health.

This chain links TRBV12-3 or TRBV12-4 with TRBJ2-7, with D perhaps TRBD1 (6 bases). The CDR3 spans 14 residues. V was clipped by 7 bases and J by 1 base, with 14 bases between them. The CDR3 DNA is TGTGCCAGCACCGAGGGGGTCGCTTCCTACGAGCAGTACTTC. Translation: CASTEGVASYEQYF.

This clonotype was picked up many times. V is TRBV7-2 and J is TRBJ2-3; no clear D gene. Germline V gene lookup returns CDR1 SGHTA and CDR2 FQGNSA. Trimming stripped 4 bases from V and 0 bases from J, with 8 bases between. The CDR3 covers 14 residues. CDR3 nucleotides: TGTGCCAGCAGCTCGCGTCCTAGCACAGATACGCAGTATTTT. Translating it yields CASSSRPSTDTQYF.

This sequence joins TRBV4-3 and TRBJ2-7; D gene ambiguous. Per germline, CDR1 LGHNA and CDR2 YSLEER. Trimming cost V 3 bases and J 7 bases, with 10 bases left between them. The CDR3 spans 12 residues. The CDR3 spells CASSHPVGEQYV. As DNA, the CDR3 is TGCGCCAGCAGCCACCCAGTTGGGGAGCAGTACGTC.

In this sample, this clonotype turned up many times. The chain couples TRBV5-8 to TRBJ2-2; 8 nucleotides agree with TRBD1. Trimming removed 2 bases from V and 7 bases from J; junction bases left unmatched: 13. Germline V gives CDR1 SGHTS, CDR2 YDEGEE. This CDR3 has 17 amino acids. CDR3: CASSFGQGALGVGELFF. CDR3 sequence (DNA): TGTGCCAGCAGCTTCGGTCAGGGGGCGCTTGGAGTCGGGGAGCTGTTTTTT.

The CDR3 region is CASSTRQGGEAFF. In DNA form, the CDR3 reads TGTGCCAGTAGTACCCGACAGGGAGGTGAAGCTTTCTTT. The V call is TRBV19, the J call TRBJ1-1; 7 nucleotides match TRBD1. This CDR3 has 13 amino acids. Germline CDR1 LNHDA, CDR2 SQIVND (reference sequence). V trimming: 4 bases; J trimming: 7 bases; junction bases outside the gene matches: 6.

This rearrangement joins TRBV24-1 to TRBJ2-1; tentative D call: TRBD1 (5 bases). This CDR3 is built from 16 residues. Trimming shortened V by 7 bases and J by 0 bases, and 15 bases separated the two germline ends. Germline CDR1 is KGHDR and CDR2 is SFDVKD. DNA for the CDR3: TGTGCCACCAGCCGTTTCGGTACAGGCTCCTACAATGAGCAGTTCTTC. This encodes CATSRFGTGSYNEQFF.

Only a few counts were recorded for this clonotype. This chain joins TRBV6-2 or TRBV6-3 and TRBJ2-5; the D gene is possibly TRBD1 (6 bases). The CDR3 covers 15 residues. Germline V CDR1 and CDR2: MNHEY, SVGEGT. V was cut by 2 bases and J by 1 base, with 11 bases left in between. The CDR3, as DNA: TGTGCCAGCAGTTACCCGGGACAACCCCAAGAGACCCAGTACTTC. Its protein product is CASSYPGQPQETQYF.

This clonotype has only a few counts. The chain carries TRBV7-2 and TRBJ1-1, with D possibly being TRBD1 (6 bases). CDR3 length: 14 amino acids. Germline V gives CDR1 SGHTA, CDR2 FQGNSA. V lost 5 bases to trimming and J lost 1 base, with 11 bases between them. The CDR3 spells CASSETGKNTEAFF. The CDR3 bases are TGTGCCAGCAGCGAAACAGGGAAGAACACTGAAGCTTTCTTT.

This clonotype has a count of ten or more. The chain carries TRBV2 and TRBJ2-5, with a tentative D call TRBD1 (7 bases). Germline V CDR1 and CDR2: SNHLY, FYNNEI. V was cut by 4 bases and J by 5 bases, with 14 bases left in between. The CDR3 sequence is 14 residues long. The CDR3 DNA reads as TGTGCCAGCAGTGGACAGGGTGGAGGGGAGACCCAGTACTTC. Residues: CASSGQGGGETQYF. Looking up the rest from reference TRBV2 and TRBJ2-5 gives the full variable domain: EPEVTQTPSHQVTQMGQEVILRCVPISNHLYFYWYRQILGQKVEFLVSFYNNEISEKSEIFDDQFSVERPDGSNFTLKIRSTKLEDSAMYFCASSGQGGGETQYFGPGTRLLVL.

This clonotype occurred a few times. V and J are TRBV29-1 and TRBJ2-4; 10 nucleotides align to TRBD2. Germline V gene data show CDR1 as SQVTM and CDR2 as ANQGSEA. This CDR3 has 14 residues. The V gene end was trimmed by 6 bases and the J gene end by 6 bases; junction bases not matched to a gene: 8. CDR3 coding DNA: TGCAGCGTGGGTGCCGGGACTAGCGTAAACATTCAGTACTTC. Its translation is CSVGAGTSVNIQYF.

This clonotype has just a few counts. The CDR3 sequence: CATPRGQETQYF. The DNA for the CDR3 is TGTGCCACCCCACGGGGGCAGGAGACCCAGTACTTC. V usage is TRBV7-9 and J usage is TRBJ2-5; tentatively, D is TRBD1 or TRBD2 (6 bases each). Germline-derived CDR1 and CDR2 are SEHNR and FQNEAQ (reference sequence). The CDR3 runs 12 residues. Trimming removed 10 bases from V and 5 bases from J, with 14 bases in between. The whole variable domain, filled in from reference TRBV7-9 and TRBJ2-5, reads DTGVSQNPRHKITKRGQNVTFRCDPISEHNRLYWYRQTLGQGPEFLTYFQNEAQLEKSRLLSDRFSAERPKGSFSTLEIQRTEQGDSAMYLCATPRGQETQYFGPGTRLLVL.

There are many counts of this clonotype. The rearrangement links TRBV13 to TRBJ2-7; D gene unclear. The length of the CDR3 is 13 residues. Trimming cost V 2 bases and J 4 bases, with 9 bases left between them. Germline V gives CDR1 PRHDT, CDR2 FYEKMQ (reference sequence). CDR3: CASSLTLSYEQYF. CDR3 nucleotides: TGTGCCAGCAGCTTAACACTCTCGTACGAGCAGTACTTC. Together with reference TRBV13 and TRBJ2-7, the CDR3 gives the full variable domain: AAGVIQSPRHLIKEKRETATLKCYPIPRHDTVYWYQQGPGQDPQFLISFYEKMQSDKGSIPDRFSAQQFSDYHSELNMSSLELGDSALYFCASSLTLSYEQYFGPGTRLTVT.

In its sample, this clonotype was seen a few times. The junction departs from the called germline gene at one end, perhaps through a read error. DNA for the CDR3: TGCAGTACTAGGCGCCGGGAATATGGCTACACCTTC. Translation: CSTRRREYGYTF. The chain has TRBV20-1 and TRBJ1-2, with D unclear. The length of the CDR3 is 12 residues. Germline V gene lookup returns CDR1 DFQATT and CDR2 SNEGSKA (reference sequence).

This clonotype was counted a few times. This chain uses TRBV6-1 with TRBJ2-5, with TRBD1 matching over 8 bases. The junction had 11 bases not matched to a gene; V was cut back by 5 bases and J by 0 bases. CDR1 is MNHNS, CDR2 SASEGT, per germline. The CDR3 is 17 residues long. The CDR3 sequence: CASSRKGAGGYQETQYF. The CDR3 nucleotides are TGTGCCAGCAGTCGTAAGGGGGCAGGGGGCTACCAAGAGACCCAGTACTTC.

The gene calls are TRBV12-3 or TRBV12-4 and TRBJ2-5; D is possibly TRBD2 (5 bases). V gave up 3 bases and J gave up 5 bases, with 10 bases separating them. The CDR3 is 13 amino acids. The CDR3 spells CASSLVAMETQYF. The DNA of the CDR3 is TGTGCCAGCAGTTTGGTAGCGATGGAGACCCAGTACTTC.

J is TRBJ1-4 and V is TRBV25-1, with D maybe TRBD1 (5 bases). Germline lookup yields CDR1 MGHDK and CDR2 SYGVNS. The CDR3 totals 15 residues. Trimming took off 1 base at V and 8 bases at J, with 14 bases between the two ends. The CDR3 DNA reads TGTGCCAGCAGTGAATGGGGGTATGTGGGAGAAAAACTGTTTTTT. Amino acids: CASSEWGYVGEKLFF.

This chain connects TRBV12-5 to TRBJ1-5; 10 bases align to TRBD1. This CDR3 is 15 amino acids long. Germline values: CDR1 LGHNT, CDR2 FRNRAP. V trimming: 6 bases; J trimming: 2 bases; junction bases outside the gene matches: 4. The CDR3 spells CASGPGTGGNQPQHF. In DNA, the CDR3 is TGTGCTAGTGGCCCTGGGACAGGGGGCAATCAGCCCCAGCATTTT.

This clonotype was counted at least ten times. V is TRBV28 and J is TRBJ2-7; no definite D call. The CDR3 has 12 residues. Deletions cut 2 bases from V and 3 bases from J, with 5 bases between. Germline values: CDR1 MDHEN, CDR2 SYDVKM. The CDR3 DNA reads TGTGCCAGCAGTTTAGATCTCTACGAGCAGTACTTC. It translates to CASSLDLYEQYF.

This clonotype was seen just once. One end of the junction varies from germline; a read error may be responsible. The chain employs TRBV9 and TRBJ2-1, with 9 positions matching TRBD2. The CDR3 runs to 15 residues. Germline V gives CDR1 SGDLS, CDR2 YYNGEE. CDR3 DNA sequence: TGTGCCAGCAGCCCTAGCGGGAACTCCTGCAATGAGCAGTTCTTC. Residues: CASSPSGNSCNEQFF.

The chain has TRBV6-5 and TRBJ1-1, with D maybe TRBD1 (5 bases). The germline V gene encodes CDR1 MNHEY and CDR2 SVGAGI. This CDR3 has 14 amino acids. The V end was cut by 0 bases, the J end by 11 bases, with 16 bases between. CDR3 DNA: TGTGCCAGCAGTTACTCCCCGGGGCGGAAACTGGCTTTCTTT. Its translation is CASSYSPGRKLAFF.

The V call is TRBV12-3 or TRBV12-4, the J call TRBJ1-1; D unclear. V gave up 1 base and J gave up 6 bases, with 9 bases separating them. The CDR3 runs to 13 residues. CDR3 DNA: TGTGCCAGCAGTTTAGAATTTCCGCCTGAAGCTTTCTTT. Translation: CASSLEFPPEAFF.

This clonotype was seen a few times. The chain combines TRBV20-1 with TRBJ2-4, with D perhaps matching TRBD1 or TRBD2 (5 bases each). This CDR3 spans 16 amino acids. Trimming removed 5 bases from V and 1 base from J, with 18 bases in between. Germline CDR1 and CDR2: DFQATT and SNEGSKA (reference sequence). CDR3 residues: CSASPGPGMAKNIQYF. The CDR3 bases are TGCAGTGCTTCTCCGGGACCAGGGATGGCCAAAAACATTCAGTACTTC.

This clonotype was observed a few times. At one boundary the junction diverges from the germline segment, which might be a read error. This chain links TRBV29-1 with TRBJ1-5, with D possibly being TRBD1 (6 bases). The germline gives CDR1 SQVTM, CDR2 ANQGSEA. The CDR3 totals 13 residues. The chain's CDR3 is CSVEGGGNQPQHF. CDR3 DNA sequence: TGTAGCGTTGAGGGGGGTGGCAATCAGCCCCAGCATTTT.

This clonotype was detected many times. The chain links TRBV12-3 or TRBV12-4 to TRBJ2-3, with D unresolved. Trimming left V 6 bases short and J 4 bases short, with 11 bases between. CDR3 length equals 13 residues. CDR3 sequence reads: CASSVGGSDTQYF. CDR3 DNA: TGTGCCAGCAGCGTAGGTGGGTCAGATACGCAGTATTTT.

There are a few counts of this clonotype. The J gene is TRBJ1-1, the V gene TRBV18; no firm D call. Germline V gives CDR1 KGHSH, CDR2 LQKENI. Trimming left V 8 bases short and J 3 bases short, with 13 bases between. The CDR3 has 13 residues. DNA for the CDR3: TGTGCCAGCACCTCGGTGGTGGACACTGAAGCTTTCTTT. Translated, it gives CASTSVVDTEAFF. Based on the CDR3 plus reference TRBV18 and TRBJ1-1, the full variable domain is NAGVMQNPRHLVRRRGQEARLRCSPMKGHSHVYWYRQLPEEGLKFMVYLQKENIIDESGMPKERFSAEFPKEGPSILRIQQVVRGDSAAYFCASTSVVDTEAFFGQGTRLTVV.

The chain couples TRBV19 to TRBJ1-1, with TRBD1 identical over 7 bases. The J segment lost 5 bases and the V segment lost 6 bases, leaving 18 bases of the junction unmatched. The germline CDR1 and CDR2 sequences are LNHDA and SQIVND (reference sequence). The CDR3 is 17 residues long. The CDR3 reads CASSSDRQGNWRTEAFF. DNA for the CDR3: TGTGCCAGTAGCAGCGACAGACAGGGAAATTGGCGAACTGAAGCTTTCTTT.

The chain carries TRBV3-1 and TRBJ2-5; D is possibly TRBD1 (6 bases). The J call is in doubt because the DNA end fits TRBJ2-1 better. Per germline, CDR1 LGHDT and CDR2 YNNKEL (reference sequence). This CDR3 has 11 residues. The CDR3 protein is CASSRQGWQFF. DNA for the CDR3: TGTGCCAGCAGCCGCCAGGGGTGGCAGTTCTTC.

The V and J genes are TRBV4-1 and TRBJ2-3, with D maybe TRBD1 (5 bases). The CDR3 length is 17 residues. Trimming removed 0 bases at V and 6 bases at J, with 19 bases between. Germline CDR1 reads MGHRA; CDR2 reads YSYEKL. CDR3 in amino acids: CASSQEVGAFSGDTQYF. The CDR3 DNA reads TGCGCCAGCAGCCAAGAAGTAGGGGCTTTTTCAGGGGATACGCAGTATTTT.